This T cell receptor (beta chain) was identified during a study of T cell responses to AZD1222 COVID-19 vaccine. The table came from immunoSEQ multiplex PCR; TCRdb's copy has only in-frame clones and leaves some out. The repertoire holds around 130,000 clones, more than 75% seen once, with around 3% in the top ten. The CDR3 consists of 16 residues. Germline V gene data show CDR1 as SGHRS and CDR2 as YFSETQ. V trimming: 5 bases; J trimming: 5 bases; junction bases outside the gene matches: 12. The chain is built from TRBV5-1 and TRBJ2-7; 11 bases line up with TRBD1. This material consisted of peripheral blood, taken 28 days after the second AZD1222 dose. This sequence originates from an adult who received the AZD1222 COVID-19 vaccine. Written as DNA, the CDR3 is TGCGCCAGCAGAAAAGGTTGGGGACAGGGGGTCGACGAGCAGTACTTC. Amino acid sequence: CASRKGWGQGVDEQYF.